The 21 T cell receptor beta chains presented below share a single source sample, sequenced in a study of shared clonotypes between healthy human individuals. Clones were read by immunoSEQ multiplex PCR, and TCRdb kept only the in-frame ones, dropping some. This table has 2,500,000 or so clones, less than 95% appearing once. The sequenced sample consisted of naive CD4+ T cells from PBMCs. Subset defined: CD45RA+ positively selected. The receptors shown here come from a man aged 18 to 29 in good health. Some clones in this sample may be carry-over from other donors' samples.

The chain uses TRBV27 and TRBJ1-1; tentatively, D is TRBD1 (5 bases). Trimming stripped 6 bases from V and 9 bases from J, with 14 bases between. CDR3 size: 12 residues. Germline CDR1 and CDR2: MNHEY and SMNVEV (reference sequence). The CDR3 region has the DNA TGTGCCAGCAGGGAAGGGACGGATAAAGCTTTCTTT. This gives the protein CASREGTDKAFF.

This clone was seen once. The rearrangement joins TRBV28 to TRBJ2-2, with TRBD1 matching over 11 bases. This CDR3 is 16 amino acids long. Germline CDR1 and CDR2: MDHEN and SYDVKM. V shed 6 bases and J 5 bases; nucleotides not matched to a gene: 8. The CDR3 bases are TGTGCCAGCAGACCCGGGGACAGGGGGTTTACCGGGGAGCTGTTTTTT. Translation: CASRPGDRGFTGELFF.

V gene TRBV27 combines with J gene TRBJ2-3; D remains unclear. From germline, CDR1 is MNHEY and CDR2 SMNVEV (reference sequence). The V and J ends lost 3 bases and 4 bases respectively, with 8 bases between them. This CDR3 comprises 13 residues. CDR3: CASSFSPPDTQYF. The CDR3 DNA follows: TGTGCCAGCAGTTTTTCCCCCCCAGATACGCAGTATTTT.

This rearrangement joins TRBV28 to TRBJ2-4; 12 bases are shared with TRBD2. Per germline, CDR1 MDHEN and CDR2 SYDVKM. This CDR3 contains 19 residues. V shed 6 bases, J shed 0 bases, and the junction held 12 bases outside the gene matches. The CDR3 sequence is CASSITGEGLAGAKNIQYF. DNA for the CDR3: TGTGCCAGCAGCATAACAGGAGAGGGACTAGCGGGAGCCAAAAACATTCAGTACTTC.

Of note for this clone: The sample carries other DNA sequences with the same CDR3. The CDR3 DNA sequence: TGTGCCAGCTCACCACTAGGCCAGCCCCAGCATTTT. Protein product: CASSPLGQPQHF. The chain couples TRBV18 to TRBJ1-5; the D is unclear. This CDR3 is built from 12 residues. Between the trimmed V and J ends, which lost 1 base and 7 bases, there was a span of 5 bases. Germline loops: CDR1 KGHSH, CDR2 LQKENI. The entire variable domain, with the rest obtained from reference TRBV18 and TRBJ1-5, is as follows: NAGVMQNPRHLVRRRGQEARLRCSPMKGHSHVYWYRQLPEEGLKFMVYLQKENIIDESGMPKERFSAEFPKEGPSILRIQQVVRGDSAAYFCASSPLGQPQHFGDGTRLSIL.

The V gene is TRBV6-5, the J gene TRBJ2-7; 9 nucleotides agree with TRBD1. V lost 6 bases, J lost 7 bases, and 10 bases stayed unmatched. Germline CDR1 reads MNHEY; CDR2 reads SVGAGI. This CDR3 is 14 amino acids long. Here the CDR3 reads CASRVTGGGREQYF. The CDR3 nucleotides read TGTGCCAGCAGAGTAACAGGGGGCGGCCGAGAGCAGTACTTC.

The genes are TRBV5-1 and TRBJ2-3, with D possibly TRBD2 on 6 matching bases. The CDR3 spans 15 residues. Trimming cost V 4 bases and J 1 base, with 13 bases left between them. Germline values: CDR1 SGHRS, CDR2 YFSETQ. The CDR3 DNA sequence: TGCGCCAGCAGCAGGGACGGGAGCGGCACAGATACGCAGTATTTT. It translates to CASSRDGSGTDTQYF.

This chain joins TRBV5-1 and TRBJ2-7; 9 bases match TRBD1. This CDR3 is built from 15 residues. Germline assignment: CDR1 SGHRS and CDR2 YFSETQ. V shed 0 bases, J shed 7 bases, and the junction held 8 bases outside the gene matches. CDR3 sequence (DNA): TGCGCCAGCAGCTTGGGGGACAGGGACACCCGGGAGCAGTACTTC. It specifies CASSLGDRDTREQYF.

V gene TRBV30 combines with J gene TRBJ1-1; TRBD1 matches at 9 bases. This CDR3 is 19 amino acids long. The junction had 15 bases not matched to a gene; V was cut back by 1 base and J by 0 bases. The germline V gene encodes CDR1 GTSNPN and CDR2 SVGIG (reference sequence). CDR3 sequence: CAWSAGLPGQGGMNTEAFF. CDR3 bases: TGTGCCTGGAGTGCAGGTCTCCCGGGACAGGGTGGCATGAACACTGAAGCTTTCTTT.

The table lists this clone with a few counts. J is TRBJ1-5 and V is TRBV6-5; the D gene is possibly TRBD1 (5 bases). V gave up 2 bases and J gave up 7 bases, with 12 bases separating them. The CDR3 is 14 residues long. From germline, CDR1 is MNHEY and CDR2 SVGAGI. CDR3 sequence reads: CASSYRQRGQPQHF. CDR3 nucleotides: TGTGCCAGCAGTTACAGACAGCGGGGACAGCCCCAGCATTTT.

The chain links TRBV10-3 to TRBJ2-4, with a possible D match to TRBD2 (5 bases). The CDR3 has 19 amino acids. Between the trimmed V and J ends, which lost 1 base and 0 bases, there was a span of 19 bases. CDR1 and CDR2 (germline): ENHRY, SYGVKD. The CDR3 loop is CAISEFVLAQDVAKNIQYF. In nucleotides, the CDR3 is TGTGCCATCAGTGAGTTCGTGCTAGCCCAAGACGTAGCCAAAAACATTCAGTACTTC.

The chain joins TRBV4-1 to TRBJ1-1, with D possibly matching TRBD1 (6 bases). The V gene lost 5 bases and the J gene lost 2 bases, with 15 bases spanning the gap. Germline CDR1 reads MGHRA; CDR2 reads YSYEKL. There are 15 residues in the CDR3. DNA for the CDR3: TGCGCCAGCAGCTTACTAATGACAGGAAACACTGAAGCTTTCTTT. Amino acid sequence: CASSLLMTGNTEAFF.

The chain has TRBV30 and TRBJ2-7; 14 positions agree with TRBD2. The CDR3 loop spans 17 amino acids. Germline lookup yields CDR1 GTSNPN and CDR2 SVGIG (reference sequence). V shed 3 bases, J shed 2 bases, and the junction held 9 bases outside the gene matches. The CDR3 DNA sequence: TGTGCCTGGAGACAACCAGGACTAGCGGGAGGTACCTACGAGCAGTACTTC. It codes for CAWRQPGLAGGTYEQYF.

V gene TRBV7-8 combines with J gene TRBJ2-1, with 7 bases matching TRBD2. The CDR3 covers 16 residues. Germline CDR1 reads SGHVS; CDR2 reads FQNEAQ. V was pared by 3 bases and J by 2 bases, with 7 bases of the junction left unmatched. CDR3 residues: CASSLGGSVAYNEQFF. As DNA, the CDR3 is TGTGCCAGCAGCTTGGGCGGGAGCGTGGCCTACAATGAGCAGTTCTTC.

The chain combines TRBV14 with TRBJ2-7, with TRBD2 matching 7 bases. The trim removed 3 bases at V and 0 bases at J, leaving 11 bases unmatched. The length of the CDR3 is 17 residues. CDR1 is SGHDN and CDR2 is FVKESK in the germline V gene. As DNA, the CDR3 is TGTGCCAGCAGCCATCTGGGGAGGGGCCAAAGCTCCTACGAGCAGTACTTC. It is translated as CASSHLGRGQSSYEQYF.

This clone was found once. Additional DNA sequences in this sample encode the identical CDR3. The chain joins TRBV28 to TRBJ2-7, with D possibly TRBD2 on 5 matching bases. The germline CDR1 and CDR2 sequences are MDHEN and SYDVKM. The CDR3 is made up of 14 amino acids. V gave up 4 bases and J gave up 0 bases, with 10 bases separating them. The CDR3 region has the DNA TGTGCCAGCAGTTCCGGACTGAGCTCCTACGAGCAGTACTTC. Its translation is CASSSGLSSYEQYF.

CDR3 bases: TGTGCCACCAGCAGGCGGACAGGGTTGGGGGAGACCCAGTACTTC. It translates to CATSRRTGLGETQYF. The chain is built from TRBV15 and TRBJ2-5, with 8 bases matching TRBD1. V was clipped by 3 bases and J by 5 bases; unmatched bases: 8. The CDR3 loop spans 15 amino acids. CDR1 and CDR2 from the germline V gene are LNHNV and YYDKDF (reference sequence).

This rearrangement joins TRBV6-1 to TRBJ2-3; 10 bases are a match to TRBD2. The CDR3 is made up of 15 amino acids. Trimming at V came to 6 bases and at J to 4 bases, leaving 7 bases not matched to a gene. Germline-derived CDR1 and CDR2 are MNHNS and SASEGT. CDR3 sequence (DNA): TGTGCCAGCAGACCGGGGCTAGCGGGAGCAGATACGCAGTATTTT. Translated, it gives CASRPGLAGADTQYF.

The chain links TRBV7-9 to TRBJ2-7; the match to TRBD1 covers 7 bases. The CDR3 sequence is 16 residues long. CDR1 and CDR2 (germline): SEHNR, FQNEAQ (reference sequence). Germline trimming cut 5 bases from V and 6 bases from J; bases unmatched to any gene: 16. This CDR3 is CASSHYLTGKNAEQYF. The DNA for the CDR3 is TGTGCCAGCAGCCATTACCTGACAGGGAAGAACGCCGAGCAGTACTTC.

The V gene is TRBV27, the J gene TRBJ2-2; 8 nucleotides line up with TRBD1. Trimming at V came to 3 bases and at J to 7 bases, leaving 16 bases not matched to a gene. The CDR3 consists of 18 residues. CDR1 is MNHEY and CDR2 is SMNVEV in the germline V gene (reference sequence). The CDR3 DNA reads TGTGCCAGCAGTTTGCGAGGAATAACAGGGGGTAACGGCGGGGAGCTGTTTTTT. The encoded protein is CASSLRGITGGNGGELFF.

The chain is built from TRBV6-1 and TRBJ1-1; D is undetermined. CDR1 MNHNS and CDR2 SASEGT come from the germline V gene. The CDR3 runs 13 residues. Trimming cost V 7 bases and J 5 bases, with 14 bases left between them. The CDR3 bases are TGTGCCAGCAACTTACACGGGCGAACTGAAGCTTTCTTT. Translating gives CASNLHGRTEAFF.